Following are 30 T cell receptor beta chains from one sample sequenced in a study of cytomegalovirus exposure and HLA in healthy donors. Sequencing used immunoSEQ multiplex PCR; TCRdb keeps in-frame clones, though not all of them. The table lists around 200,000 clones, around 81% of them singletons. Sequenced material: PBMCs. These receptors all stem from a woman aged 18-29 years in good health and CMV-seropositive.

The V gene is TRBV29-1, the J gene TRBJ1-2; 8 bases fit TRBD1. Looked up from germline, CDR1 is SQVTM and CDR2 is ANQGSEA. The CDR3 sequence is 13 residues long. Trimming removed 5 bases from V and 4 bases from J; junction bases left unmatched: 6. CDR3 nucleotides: TGCAGCGTTCTAGGACAGGGCGGCTATGGCTACACCTTC. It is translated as CSVLGQGGYGYTF. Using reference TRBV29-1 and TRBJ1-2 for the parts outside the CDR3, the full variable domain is SAVISQKPSRDICQRGTSLTIQCQVDSQVTMMFWYRQQPGQSLTLIATANQGSEATYESGFVIDKFPISRPNLTFSTLTVSNMSPEDSSIYLCSVLGQGGYGYTFGSGTRLTVV.

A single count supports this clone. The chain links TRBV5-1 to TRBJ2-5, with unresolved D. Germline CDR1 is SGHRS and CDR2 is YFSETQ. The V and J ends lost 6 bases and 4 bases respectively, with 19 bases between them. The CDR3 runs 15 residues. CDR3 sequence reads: CASNSFLGFGETQYF. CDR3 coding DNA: TGCGCCAGCAACAGCTTTTTGGGCTTTGGAGAGACCCAGTACTTC.

The DNA for the CDR3 is TGCGCCAGCAGCCCAGGACAGGCGTACGAGCAGTACTTC. This sequence encodes CASSPGQAYEQYF. The rearrangement links TRBV4-1 to TRBJ2-7, with 7 bases aligning to TRBD1. The CDR3 contains 13 residues. Per germline, CDR1 MGHRA and CDR2 YSYEKL. Trimming removed 4 bases from V and 4 bases from J; junction bases left unmatched: 4.

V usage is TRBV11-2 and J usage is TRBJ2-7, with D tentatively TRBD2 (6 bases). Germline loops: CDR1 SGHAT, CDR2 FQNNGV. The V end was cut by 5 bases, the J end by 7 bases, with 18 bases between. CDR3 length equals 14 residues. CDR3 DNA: TGTGCCAGCAGCCGGGACTCCTCTTTTTGGGAGCAGTACTTC. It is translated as CASSRDSSFWEQYF.

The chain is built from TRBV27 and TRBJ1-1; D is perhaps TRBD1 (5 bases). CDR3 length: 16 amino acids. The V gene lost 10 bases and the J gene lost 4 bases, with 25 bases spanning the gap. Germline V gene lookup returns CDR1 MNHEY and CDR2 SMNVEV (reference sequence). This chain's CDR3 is CATRGILKKSPTEAFF. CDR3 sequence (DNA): TGTGCCACAAGGGGAATCCTTAAGAAAAGCCCCACTGAAGCTTTCTTT.

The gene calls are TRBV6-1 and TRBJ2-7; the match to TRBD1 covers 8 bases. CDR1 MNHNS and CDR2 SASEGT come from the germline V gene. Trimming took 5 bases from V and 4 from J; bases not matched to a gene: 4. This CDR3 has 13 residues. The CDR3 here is CASSLQGEYEQYF. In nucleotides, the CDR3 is TGTGCCAGCAGTTTACAGGGGGAGTACGAGCAGTACTTC.

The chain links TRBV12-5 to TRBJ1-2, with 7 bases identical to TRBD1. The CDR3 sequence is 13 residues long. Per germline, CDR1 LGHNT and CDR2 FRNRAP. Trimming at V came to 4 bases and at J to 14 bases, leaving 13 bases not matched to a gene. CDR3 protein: CASGSILDRERTF. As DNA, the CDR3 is TGTGCTAGTGGTTCGATCCTAGACAGGGAGCGGACCTTC.

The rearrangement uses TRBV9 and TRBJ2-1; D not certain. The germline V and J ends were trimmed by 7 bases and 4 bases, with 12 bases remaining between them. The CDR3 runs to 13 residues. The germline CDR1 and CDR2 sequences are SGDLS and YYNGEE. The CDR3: CASEPPNYNEQFF. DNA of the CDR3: TGTGCCAGCGAACCTCCTAATTACAATGAGCAGTTCTTC. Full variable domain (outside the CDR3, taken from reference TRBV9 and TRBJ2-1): DSGVTQTPKHLITATGQRVTLRCSPRSGDLSVYWYQQSLDQGLQFLIQYYNGEERAKGNILERFSAQQFPDLHSELNLSSLELGDSALYFCASEPPNYNEQFFGPGTRLTVL.

The CDR3 spells CASSQRGLGDTQYF. The DNA for the CDR3 is TGCGCCAGCAGTCAACGAGGCCTCGGAGATACGCAGTATTTT. The chain is built from TRBV23-1 and TRBJ2-3; unclear D gene. TRBV23-1 is given ORF status, its function remaining uncertain. This CDR3 has 14 amino acids. V dropped 2 bases and J dropped 5 bases, with 11 bases sitting between them.

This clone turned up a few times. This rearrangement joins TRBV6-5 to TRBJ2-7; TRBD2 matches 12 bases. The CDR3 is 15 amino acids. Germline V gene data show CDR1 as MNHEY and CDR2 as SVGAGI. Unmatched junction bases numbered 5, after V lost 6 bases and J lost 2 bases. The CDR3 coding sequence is TGTGCCAGCAGACCACGGACTAGCGGGGCCTACGAGCAGTACTTC. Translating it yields CASRPRTSGAYEQYF.

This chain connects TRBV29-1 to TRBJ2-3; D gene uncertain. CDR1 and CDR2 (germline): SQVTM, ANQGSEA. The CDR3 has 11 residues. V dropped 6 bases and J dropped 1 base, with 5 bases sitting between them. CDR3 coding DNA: TGCAGCGTCGTAGGCACAGATACGCAGTATTTT. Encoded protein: CSVVGTDTQYF.

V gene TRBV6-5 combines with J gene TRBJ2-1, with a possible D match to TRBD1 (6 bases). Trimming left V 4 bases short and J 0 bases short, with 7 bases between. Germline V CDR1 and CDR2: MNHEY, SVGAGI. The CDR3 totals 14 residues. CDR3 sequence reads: CASSLDSSYNEQFF. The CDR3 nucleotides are TGTGCCAGCAGTTTGGACAGCTCCTACAATGAGCAGTTCTTC.

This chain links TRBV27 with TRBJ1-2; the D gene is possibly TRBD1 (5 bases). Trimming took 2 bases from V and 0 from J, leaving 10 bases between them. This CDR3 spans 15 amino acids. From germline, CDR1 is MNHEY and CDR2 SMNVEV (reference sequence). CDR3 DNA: TGTGCCAGCAGTTTAGGGGGGGGAGCTAACTATGGCTACACCTTC. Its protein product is CASSLGGGANYGYTF.

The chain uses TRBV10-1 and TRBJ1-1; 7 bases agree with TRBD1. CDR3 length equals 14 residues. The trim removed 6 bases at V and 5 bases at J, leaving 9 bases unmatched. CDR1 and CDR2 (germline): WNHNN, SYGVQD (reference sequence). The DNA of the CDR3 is TGCGCCAGCAGCGAAGACAGGGTCCGAACTGAAGCTTTCTTT. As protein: CASSEDRVRTEAFF.

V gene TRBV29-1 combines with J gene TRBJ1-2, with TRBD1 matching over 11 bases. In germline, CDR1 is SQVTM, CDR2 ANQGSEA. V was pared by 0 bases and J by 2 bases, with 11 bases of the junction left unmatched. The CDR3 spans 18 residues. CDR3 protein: CSVEDRGRTGGFNYGYTF. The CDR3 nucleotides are TGCAGCGTTGAAGATCGGGGGAGGACAGGGGGCTTCAACTATGGCTACACCTTC.

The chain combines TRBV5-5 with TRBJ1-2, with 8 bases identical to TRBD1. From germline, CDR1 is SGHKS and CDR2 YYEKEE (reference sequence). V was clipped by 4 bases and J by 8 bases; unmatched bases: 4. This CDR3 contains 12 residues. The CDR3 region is CASSPDRVGYTF. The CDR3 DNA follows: TGTGCCAGCAGCCCGGACAGGGTCGGCTACACCTTC.

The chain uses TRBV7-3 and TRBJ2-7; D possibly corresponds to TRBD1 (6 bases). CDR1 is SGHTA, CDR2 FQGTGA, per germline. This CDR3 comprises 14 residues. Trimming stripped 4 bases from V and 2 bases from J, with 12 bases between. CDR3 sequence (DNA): TGTGCCAGCAGCTCCCAACAGGGTGCCTACGAGCAGTACTTC. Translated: CASSSQQGAYEQYF.

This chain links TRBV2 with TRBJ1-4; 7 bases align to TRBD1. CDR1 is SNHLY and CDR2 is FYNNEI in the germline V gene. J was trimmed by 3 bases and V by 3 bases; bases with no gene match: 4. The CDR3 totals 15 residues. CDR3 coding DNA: TGTGCCAGCAGTGAGACCCAGGGGGCTAATGAAAAACTGTTTTTT. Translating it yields CASSETQGANEKLFF.

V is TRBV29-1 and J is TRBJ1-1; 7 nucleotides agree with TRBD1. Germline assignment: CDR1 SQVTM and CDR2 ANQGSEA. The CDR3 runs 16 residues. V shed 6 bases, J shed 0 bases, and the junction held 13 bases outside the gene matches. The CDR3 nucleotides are TGCAGCGTGGAGAGCTTAGGGACAGTCATGAACACTGAAGCTTTCTTT. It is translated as CSVESLGTVMNTEAFF.

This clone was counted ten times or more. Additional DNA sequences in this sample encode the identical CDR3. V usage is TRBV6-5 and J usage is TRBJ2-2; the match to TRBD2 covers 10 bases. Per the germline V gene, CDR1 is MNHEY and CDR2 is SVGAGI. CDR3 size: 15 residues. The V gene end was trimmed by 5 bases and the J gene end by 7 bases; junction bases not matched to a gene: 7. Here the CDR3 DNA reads TGTGCCAGCAGTCCCAGACTAGCGGGTGACGGGGAGCTGTTTTTT. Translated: CASSPRLAGDGELFF.

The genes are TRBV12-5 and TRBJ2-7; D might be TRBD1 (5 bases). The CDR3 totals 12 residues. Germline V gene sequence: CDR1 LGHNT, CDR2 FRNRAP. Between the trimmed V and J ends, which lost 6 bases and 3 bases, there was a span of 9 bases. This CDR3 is CASGQAHYEQYF. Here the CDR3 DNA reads TGTGCTAGTGGACAGGCCCACTACGAGCAGTACTTC. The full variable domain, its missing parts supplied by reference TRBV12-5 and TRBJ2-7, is DARVTQTPRHKVTEMGQEVTMRCQPILGHNTVFWYRQTMMQGLELLAYFRNRAPLDDSGMPKDRFSAEMPDATLATLKIQPSEPRDSAVYFCASGQAHYEQYFGPGTRLTVT.

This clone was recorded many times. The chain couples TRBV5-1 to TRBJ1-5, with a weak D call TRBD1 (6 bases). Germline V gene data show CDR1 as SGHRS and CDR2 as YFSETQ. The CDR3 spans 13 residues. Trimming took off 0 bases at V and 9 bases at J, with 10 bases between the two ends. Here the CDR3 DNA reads TGCGCCAGCAGCTTGGAGGGGGACCGGCCCCAGCATTTT. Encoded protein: CASSLEGDRPQHF.

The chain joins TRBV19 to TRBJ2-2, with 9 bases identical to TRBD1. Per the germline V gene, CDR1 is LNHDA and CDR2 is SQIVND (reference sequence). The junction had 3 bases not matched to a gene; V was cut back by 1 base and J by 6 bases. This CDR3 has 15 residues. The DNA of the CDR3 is TGTGCCAGTAGTATAGTGACAGGGGGGTCCGGGGAGCTGTTTTTT. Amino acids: CASSIVTGGSGELFF. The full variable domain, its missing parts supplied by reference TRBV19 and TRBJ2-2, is DGGITQSPKYLFRKEGQNVTLSCEQNLNHDAMYWYRQDPGQGLRLIYYSQIVNDFQKGDIAEGYSVSREKKESFPLTVTSAQKNPTAFYLCASSIVTGGSGELFFGEGSRLTVL.

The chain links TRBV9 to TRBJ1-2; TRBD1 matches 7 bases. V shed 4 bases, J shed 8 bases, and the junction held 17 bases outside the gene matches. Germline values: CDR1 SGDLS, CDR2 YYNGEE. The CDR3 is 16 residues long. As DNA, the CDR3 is TGTGCCAGCAGCTCCGCGCCGGCAGGGGGTATTGGAGGCTACACCTTC. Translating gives CASSSAPAGGIGGYTF.

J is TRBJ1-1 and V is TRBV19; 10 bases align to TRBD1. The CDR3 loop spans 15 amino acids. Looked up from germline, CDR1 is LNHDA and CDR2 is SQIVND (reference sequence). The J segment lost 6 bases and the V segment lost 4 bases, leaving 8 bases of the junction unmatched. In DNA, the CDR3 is TGTGCCAGTAGTAAAGGACAGGGGGTAGGCGCTGAAGCTTTCTTT. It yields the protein CASSKGQGVGAEAFF.

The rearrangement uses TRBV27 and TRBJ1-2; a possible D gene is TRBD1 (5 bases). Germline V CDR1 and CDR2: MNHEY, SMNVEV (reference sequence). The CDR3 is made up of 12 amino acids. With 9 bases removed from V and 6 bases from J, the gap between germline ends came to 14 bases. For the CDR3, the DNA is TGTGCCAGACAGGCCCCTACAGATGGCTACACCTTC. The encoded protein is CARQAPTDGYTF.

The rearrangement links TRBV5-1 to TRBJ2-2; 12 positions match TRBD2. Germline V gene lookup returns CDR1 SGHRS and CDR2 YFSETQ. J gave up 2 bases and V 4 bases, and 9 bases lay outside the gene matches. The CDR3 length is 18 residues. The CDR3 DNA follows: TGCGCCAGCAGCCTTTGGACTAGCGGGGCGTCTAACACCGGGGAGCTGTTTTTT. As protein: CASSLWTSGASNTGELFF.

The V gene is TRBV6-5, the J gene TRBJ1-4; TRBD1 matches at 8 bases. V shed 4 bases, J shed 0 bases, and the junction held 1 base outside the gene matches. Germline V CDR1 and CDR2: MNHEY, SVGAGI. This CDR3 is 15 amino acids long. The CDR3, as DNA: TGTGCCAGCAGTTCGACAGGGGCAACTAATGAAAAACTGTTTTTT. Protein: CASSSTGATNEKLFF.

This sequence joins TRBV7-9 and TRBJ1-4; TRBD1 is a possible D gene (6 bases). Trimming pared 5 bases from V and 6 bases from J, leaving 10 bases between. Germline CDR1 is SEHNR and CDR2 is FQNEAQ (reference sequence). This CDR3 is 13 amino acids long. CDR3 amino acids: CASSAGTYEKLFF. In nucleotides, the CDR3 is TGTGCCAGCAGCGCCGGGACATATGAAAAACTGTTTTTT.

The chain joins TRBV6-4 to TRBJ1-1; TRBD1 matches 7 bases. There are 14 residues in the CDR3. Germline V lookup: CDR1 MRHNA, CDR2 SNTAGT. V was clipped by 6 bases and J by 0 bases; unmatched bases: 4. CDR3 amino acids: CASSEDRLNTEAFF. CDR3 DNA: TGTGCCAGCAGCGAGGACAGGCTGAACACTGAAGCTTTCTTT.